The clone carrying this T cell receptor (beta chain) was detected many times. What it recognizes is unknown. These data come from a study of T-cell reconstitution after alpha-beta-depleted transplantation in children. The study's findings and limits: Expanded clones from the graft, numbering several hundred, reportedly supplied alpha-beta T cells about two months after transplant. It was newly produced T cells that mostly accounted for T-cell counts and diversity one year after transplant. Recipient T cells and thymic progenitors that survived were the source of the high TCRbeta diversity seen at day 60 in some patients.

Using unique molecular identifiers, the investigators prepared the TCRbeta library. TCRdb passed the PCR reads through MiXCR, listing each CDR3 protein once. The repertoire has about 200,000 distinct CDR3 sequences, roughly 7% of them found once; the top ten carry more than 5.5%. The V end lost 7 bases, the J end lost 0 bases, and 15 bases lay between the germline ends. The CDR3 is 14 residues long. Per the germline V gene, CDR1 is SQVTM and CDR2 is ANQGSEA. The TCR originated in a boy aged 2 to 10 with acute lymphoblastic leukemia, due to receive a stem cell transplant. The sequencing here drew on PBMCs, taken before TCRalphabeta/CD19-depleted stem cell transplant. The chain uses TRBV29-1 and TRBJ1-2; D not certain. The DNA for the CDR3 is TGCAGCGCTAACCCTCGACCTTCTAACTATGGCTACACCTTC. Translating gives CSANPRPSNYGYTF. The full variable domain, its missing parts supplied by reference TRBV29-1 and TRBJ1-2, is SAVISQKPSRDICQRGTSLTIQCQVDSQVTMMFWYRQQPGQSLTLIATANQGSEATYESGFVIDKFPISRPNLTFSTLTVSNMSPEDSSIYLCSANPRPSNYGYTFGSGTRLTVV.